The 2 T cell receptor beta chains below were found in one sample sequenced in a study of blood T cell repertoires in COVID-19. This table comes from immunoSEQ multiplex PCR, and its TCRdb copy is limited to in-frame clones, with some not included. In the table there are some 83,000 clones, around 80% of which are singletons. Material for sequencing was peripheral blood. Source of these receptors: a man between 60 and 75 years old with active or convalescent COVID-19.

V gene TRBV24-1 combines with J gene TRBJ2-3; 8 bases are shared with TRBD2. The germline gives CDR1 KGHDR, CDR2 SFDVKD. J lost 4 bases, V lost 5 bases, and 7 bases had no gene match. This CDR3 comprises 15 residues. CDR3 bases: TGTGCCACCAGTGCTCGGGGGGGCCACGCAGATACGCAGTATTTT. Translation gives CATSARGGHADTQYF.

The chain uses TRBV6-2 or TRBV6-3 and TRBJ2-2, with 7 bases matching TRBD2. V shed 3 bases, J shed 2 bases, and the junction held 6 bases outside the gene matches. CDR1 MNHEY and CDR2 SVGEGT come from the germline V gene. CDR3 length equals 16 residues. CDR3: CASSYNAGDNTGELFF. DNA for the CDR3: TGTGCCAGCAGTTATAATGCGGGGGACAACACCGGGGAGCTGTTTTTT.